Presented here are 32 T cell receptor beta chains from one specimen sequenced in a study of T cells after yellow fever vaccination. TCRdb called the 5' RACE reads again in MiXCR, with one record for every CDR3 protein. The sample lists hundreds of thousands of distinct CDR3 sequences, around 17% occurring once. This material consisted of PBMCs, taken more than 4 days after the first yellow fever vaccination. The receptors originated from a man younger than 35 who received the YFV17D yellow fever vaccine.

The chain has TRBV7-2 and TRBJ2-5; 8 bases match TRBD2. V trimming: 5 bases; J trimming: 4 bases; junction bases outside the gene matches: 6. The CDR3 runs to 14 residues. CDR1 and CDR2 from the germline V gene are SGHTA and FQGNSA. CDR3 region: CASSPSGLIETQYF. CDR3 DNA: TGTGCCAGCAGCCCTAGCGGGTTAATAGAGACCCAGTACTTC.

This clonotype occurred a few times. This chain links TRBV7-9 with TRBJ1-1; possible D gene TRBD1, 6 bases. With 8 bases removed from V and 8 bases from J, the gap between germline ends came to 12 bases. Per germline, CDR1 SEHNR and CDR2 FQNEAQ (reference sequence). The CDR3 extends over 11 amino acids. CDR3 sequence reads: CASGGREEAFF. The CDR3 DNA reads TGTGCCAGCGGGGGCAGGGAAGAAGCTTTCTTT.

The chain has TRBV2 and TRBJ1-1; D gene unclear. The ends were cut back, 4 bases at V and 3 bases at J, with 21 bases in the middle. Germline lookup yields CDR1 SNHLY and CDR2 FYNNEI. The CDR3 spans 17 residues. Here the CDR3 reads CASSVLSRSGPHTEAFF. The CDR3 bases are TGTGCCAGCAGTGTCTTATCCCGTTCAGGCCCCCACACTGAAGCTTTCTTT. Together with reference TRBV2 and TRBJ1-1, the CDR3 gives the full variable domain: EPEVTQTPSHQVTQMGQEVILRCVPISNHLYFYWYRQILGQKVEFLVSFYNNEISEKSEIFDDQFSVERPDGSNFTLKIRSTKLEDSAMYFCASSVLSRSGPHTEAFFGQGTRLTVV.

This clonotype was observed a handful of times. The V and J genes are TRBV6-1 and TRBJ2-1, with TRBD2 identical over 8 bases. Trimming took 2 bases from V and 2 from J; bases not matched to a gene: 5. This CDR3 spans 16 amino acids. Per the germline V gene, CDR1 is MNHNS and CDR2 is SASEGT. In DNA, the CDR3 is TGTGCCAGCAGTGAAAACCTAGCGGGTGCCTACAATGAGCAGTTCTTC. This translates into CASSENLAGAYNEQFF.

The V and J genes are TRBV20-1 and TRBJ2-7, with 7 bases aligning to TRBD1. Losses at the gene ends were 3 bases for V and 1 base for J; bases not matched to a gene: 3. The CDR3 has 13 amino acids. Germline V gene sequence: CDR1 DFQATT, CDR2 SNEGSKA (reference sequence). DNA of the CDR3: TGCAGTGCTAGCCTGGACAGGTCCTACGAGCAGTACTTC. Amino acids: CSASLDRSYEQYF.

This rearrangement joins TRBV24-1 to TRBJ2-3; D gene ambiguous. The ends were cut back, 4 bases at V and 5 bases at J, with 9 bases in the middle. The CDR3 has 13 amino acids. Germline CDR1 is KGHDR and CDR2 is SFDVKD. CDR3 nucleotides: TGTGCCACCAGTGAGCCTGCCCTAGATACGCAGTATTTT. Translating gives CATSEPALDTQYF.

This clonotype turned up a few times. The genes are TRBV24-1 and TRBJ2-5, with TRBD2 as a possible D gene (5 bases). Germline V gene sequence: CDR1 KGHDR, CDR2 SFDVKD. The CDR3 length is 14 residues. V lost 4 bases to trimming and J lost 1 base, with 9 bases between them. The CDR3 protein is CATSDRRSQETQYF. As DNA, the CDR3 is TGTGCCACCAGTGACAGGAGGAGCCAAGAGACCCAGTACTTC.

This chain links TRBV20-1 with TRBJ2-3; tentative D call: TRBD2 (5 bases). Germline V lookup: CDR1 DFQATT, CDR2 SNEGSKA (reference sequence). The CDR3 has 14 residues. V shed 1 base and J shed 4 bases, with 12 bases lying between them. This CDR3 is CSARGTSGADTQYF. CDR3 DNA: TGCAGTGCTAGAGGGACGTCCGGGGCAGATACGCAGTATTTT.

This clonotype was seen repeatedly, ten times or more. The DNA of the CDR3 is TGTGCCGGCGGGGTCACCTTGGCTGAACCCCTCCACTTT. Translating gives CAGGVTLAEPLHF. This chain joins TRBV7-2 and TRBJ1-6; D call uncertain. CDR1 and CDR2 (germline): SGHTA, FQGNSA. CDR3 size: 13 residues. V shed 11 bases and J shed 12 bases, with 20 bases lying between them.

The V gene is TRBV7-3, the J gene TRBJ2-7; 7 bases match TRBD1. V trimming: 3 bases; J trimming: 2 bases; junction bases outside the gene matches: 4. The CDR3 loop spans 14 amino acids. Germline V lookup: CDR1 SGHTA, CDR2 FQGTGA. This chain's CDR3 is CASSFGQAPYEQYF. The CDR3 coding sequence is TGTGCCAGCAGCTTCGGACAGGCACCCTACGAGCAGTACTTC.

This clonotype was picked up a small number of times. This chain connects TRBV4-1 to TRBJ1-6; D is ambiguous. V was clipped by 4 bases and J by 9 bases, with 19 bases between them. The germline V gene has CDR1 MGHRA and CDR2 YSYEKL. This CDR3 contains 16 residues. The CDR3 reads CASSRSGDEGFSPLHF. The CDR3 DNA sequence: TGCGCCAGCAGCCGGTCAGGAGACGAAGGGTTTTCACCCCTCCACTTT.

This chain uses TRBV24-1 with TRBJ1-1; TRBD1 might be the D (5 bases). The V gene lost 3 bases and the J gene lost 4 bases, with 11 bases spanning the gap. The CDR3 runs 14 residues. Germline values: CDR1 KGHDR, CDR2 SFDVKD. CDR3 in amino acids: CATSDAGSRTEAFF. CDR3 in DNA: TGTGCCACCAGTGATGCAGGGAGTCGCACTGAAGCTTTCTTT.

This clonotype occurred a few times. J is TRBJ2-1 and V is TRBV5-5; 7 bases map to TRBD2. The germline CDR1 and CDR2 sequences are SGHKS and YYEKEE (reference sequence). The CDR3 length is 14 residues. Losses at the gene ends were 5 bases for V and 8 bases for J; bases not matched to a gene: 10. The CDR3 bases are TGTGCCAGCAGGCGTCCGGGACTATCCCATGAGCAGTTCTTC. This sequence encodes CASRRPGLSHEQFF.

This clonotype has more than one count but fewer than ten. The V call is TRBV7-2, the J call TRBJ1-1; maybe TRBD1 (6 bases). Trimming stripped 2 bases from V and 1 base from J, with 11 bases between. CDR1 is SGHTA, CDR2 FQGNSA, per germline. The CDR3 has 15 amino acids. The DNA of the CDR3 is TGTGCCAGCAGCTTACTCGGGACAAGGAACACTGAAGCTTTCTTT. Amino acids: CASSLLGTRNTEAFF. The full variable domain, completed using reference TRBV7-2 and TRBJ1-1, is GAGVSQSPSNKVTEKGKDVELRCDPISGHTALYWYRQSLGQGLEFLIYFQGNSAPDKSGLPSDRFSAERTGGSVSTLTIQRTQQEDSAVYLCASSLLGTRNTEAFFGQGTRLTVV.

J is TRBJ2-7 and V is TRBV20-1, with D possibly being TRBD1 (6 bases). Between the trimmed V and J ends, which lost 6 bases and 0 bases, there was a span of 15 bases. The CDR3 runs 14 residues. The germline V gene encodes CDR1 DFQATT and CDR2 SNEGSKA (reference sequence). CDR3 protein: CSAGRTASSYEQYF. In DNA form, the CDR3 reads TGCAGTGCCGGCCGGACAGCAAGCTCCTACGAGCAGTACTTC.

This CDR3 reads CASSLFTGTTDTQYF. DNA of the CDR3: TGTGCCAGCAGCTTATTCACGGGGACCACAGATACGCAGTATTTT. V is TRBV7-9 and J is TRBJ2-3; D could derive from TRBD1 or TRBD2 (5 bases each). Per the germline V gene, CDR1 is SEHNR and CDR2 is FQNEAQ (reference sequence). The CDR3 length is 15 residues. V lost 2 bases, J lost 2 bases, and 11 bases lay in between.

V is TRBV12-3 or TRBV12-4 and J is TRBJ2-4; D is uncertain. The CDR3 consists of 15 residues. Trimming shortened V by 7 bases and J by 1 base, and 14 bases separated the two germline ends. As DNA, the CDR3 is TGTGCCAGCACTTATACGTCGAGGGCCAAAAACATTCAGTACTTC. Its translation is CASTYTSRAKNIQYF.

This clonotype was counted ten times or more. The CDR3 loop reads CSAAGEPTDTQYF. CDR3 bases: TGCAGTGCAGCGGGGGAACCCACAGATACGCAGTATTTT. This chain links TRBV20-1 with TRBJ2-3; 8 bases match TRBD2. The CDR3 extends over 13 amino acids. Germline values: CDR1 DFQATT, CDR2 SNEGSKA (reference sequence). The trim removed 6 bases at V and 2 bases at J, leaving 4 bases unmatched.

This clonotype occurred a few times. This chain uses TRBV7-9 with TRBJ2-1; 8 bases agree with TRBD1. The CDR3 length is 14 residues. CDR1 SEHNR and CDR2 FQNEAQ come from the germline V gene (reference sequence). J was trimmed by 8 bases and V by 5 bases; bases with no gene match: 8. The CDR3 sequence is CASSPRTGKDEQFF. CDR3 nucleotide sequence: TGTGCCAGCAGCCCTAGGACAGGGAAGGATGAGCAGTTCTTC. The variable domain in full, with the rest retrieved from reference TRBV7-9 and TRBJ2-1, is DTGVSQNPRHKITKRGQNVTFRCDPISEHNRLYWYRQTLGQGPEFLTYFQNEAQLEKSRLLSDRFSAERPKGSFSTLEIQRTEQGDSAMYLCASSPRTGKDEQFFGPGTRLTVL.

This clonotype showed up just a few times. This chain joins TRBV18 and TRBJ2-3; tentative D call: TRBD2 (6 bases). The germline V gene encodes CDR1 KGHSH and CDR2 LQKENI. Trimming took 1 base from V and 5 from J, leaving 13 bases between them. The CDR3 is 15 amino acids. Written as DNA, the CDR3 is TGTGCCAGCTCACCACTCACCGGGGGACGAGATACGCAGTATTTT. Amino acid sequence: CASSPLTGGRDTQYF.

There are a few counts of this clonotype. The genes are TRBV28 and TRBJ2-1; the match to TRBD1 covers 10 bases. CDR1 is MDHEN and CDR2 is SYDVKM in the germline V gene. The CDR3 is made up of 13 amino acids. The ends lost 4 bases at V and 10 bases at J; junction bases unmatched: 4. The CDR3 here is CASSSEDRGEQFF. Here the CDR3 DNA reads TGTGCCAGCAGTTCCGAGGACAGGGGGGAGCAGTTCTTC.

The J gene is TRBJ2-4, the V gene TRBV7-8, with D perhaps TRBD1 (5 bases). The germline CDR1 and CDR2 sequences are SGHVS and FQNEAQ. Trimming removed 1 base at V and 5 bases at J, with 12 bases between. CDR3 size: 15 residues. CDR3 in amino acids: CASSLGWGRQNIQYF. The DNA for the CDR3 is TGTGCCAGCAGCTTAGGGTGGGGCAGACAAAACATTCAGTACTTC. The variable domain in full, with the rest retrieved from reference TRBV7-8 and TRBJ2-4, is GAGVSQSPRYKVAKRGQDVALRCDPISGHVSLFWYQQALGQGPEFLTYFQNEAQLDKSGLPSDRFFAERPEGSVSTLKIQRTQQEDSAVYLCASSLGWGRQNIQYFGAGTRLSVL.

This sequence joins TRBV18 and TRBJ2-7, with D unresolved. CDR1 is KGHSH and CDR2 is LQKENI in the germline V gene. Trimming took off 6 bases at V and 5 bases at J, with 14 bases between the two ends. This CDR3 is 13 amino acids long. CDR3 amino acids: CASSPLPGHEQYV. As DNA, the CDR3 is TGTGCCAGCTCCCCCTTACCGGGCCACGAGCAGTACGTC.

V gene TRBV29-1 combines with J gene TRBJ1-2, with unresolved D. V was clipped by 1 base and J by 1 base, with 13 bases between them. CDR1 and CDR2 from the germline V gene are SQVTM and ANQGSEA. The CDR3 length is 15 residues. CDR3: CSVEAATNRNYGYTF. For the CDR3, the DNA is TGCAGCGTTGAAGCTGCTACAAACCGTAACTATGGCTACACCTTC.

The chain carries TRBV27 and TRBJ1-6; D perhaps matches TRBD1 (5 bases). V lost 8 bases, J lost 7 bases, and 18 bases lay in between. CDR1 MNHEY and CDR2 SMNVEV come from the germline V gene (reference sequence). The length of the CDR3 is 15 residues. The CDR3 spells CASLPSWGGNSPLHF. The CDR3 nucleotides are TGTGCCAGCCTTCCGTCATGGGGCGGGAATTCACCCCTCCACTTT.

This clonotype was observed a handful of times. The chain employs TRBV7-2 and TRBJ2-1, with D possibly being TRBD2 (5 bases). V was pared by 5 bases and J by 8 bases, with 16 bases between. CDR3 size: 14 residues. Germline-derived CDR1 and CDR2 are SGHTA and FQGNSA. As DNA, the CDR3 is TGTGCCAGCAGCGGAAGGAATTTCGGGGATGAGCAGTTCTTC. Amino acids: CASSGRNFGDEQFF.

The chain carries TRBV23-1 and TRBJ1-1, with D unclear. TRBV23-1 is reported as an ORF; its role is uncertain. The V end lost 10 bases, the J end lost 0 bases, and 12 bases lay between the germline ends. The CDR3 runs to 13 residues. CDR3: CATPWTLNTEAFF. The CDR3 DNA sequence: TGCGCCACCCCGTGGACCTTGAACACTGAAGCTTTCTTT.

This chain joins TRBV6-1 and TRBJ2-3; 9 bases line up with TRBD2. This CDR3 is 15 amino acids long. The germline V gene encodes CDR1 MNHNS and CDR2 SASEGT. J gave up 4 bases and V 6 bases, and 8 bases lay outside the gene matches. This CDR3 is CASSAGTSYSDTQYF. The CDR3 DNA reads as TGTGCCAGCAGCGCCGGGACTAGCTATTCAGATACGCAGTATTTT.

This sequence joins TRBV2 and TRBJ2-6; D perhaps matches TRBD2 (5 bases). CDR1 and CDR2 (germline): SNHLY, FYNNEI. The CDR3 runs 14 residues. V was shortened by 10 bases and J by 2 bases, with 12 bases between the two germline ends. The CDR3 sequence: CAIGDLTGANVLTF. For the CDR3, the DNA is TGTGCCATCGGGGATTTGACTGGGGCCAACGTCCTGACTTTC.

The rearrangement uses TRBV5-1 and TRBJ2-5; D ambiguous. With 3 bases removed from V and 2 bases from J, the gap between germline ends came to 11 bases. This CDR3 comprises 14 residues. Germline assignment: CDR1 SGHRS and CDR2 YFSETQ. The CDR3 loop is CASSSGVGQETQYF. CDR3 sequence (DNA): TGCGCCAGCAGCTCTGGGGTGGGGCAAGAGACCCAGTACTTC.

Only a few counts were recorded for this clonotype. The V and J genes are TRBV30 and TRBJ1-5; 8 nucleotides align to TRBD1. CDR1 and CDR2 (germline): GTSNPN, SVGIG (reference sequence). V shed 0 bases and J 6 bases; nucleotides not matched to a gene: 4. CDR3 length: 14 residues. The CDR3 DNA reads as TGTGCCTGGAGTGTACGACAGGGGAGTCAGCCCCAGCATTTT. Translation: CAWSVRQGSQPQHF. Complete variable domain (other parts from reference TRBV30 and TRBJ1-5): SQTIHQWPATLVQPVGSPLSLECTVEGTSNPNLYWYRQAAGRGLQLLFYSVGIGQISSEVPQNLSASRPQDRQFILSSKKLLLSDSGFYLCAWSVRQGSQPQHFGDGTRLSIL.

This clonotype has more than one count but fewer than ten. The chain uses TRBV2 and TRBJ2-2; D is possibly TRBD1 or TRBD2 (5 bases each). Trimming pared 8 bases from V and 2 bases from J, leaving 15 bases between. CDR3 length: 15 amino acids. CDR1 is SNHLY, CDR2 FYNNEI, per germline. CDR3 region: CASGGAVANTGELFF. The CDR3 coding sequence is TGTGCCAGCGGGGGAGCGGTCGCCAACACCGGGGAGCTGTTTTTT.